The present entry profiles one TCR beta chain with its context. This specimen comes from a study of blood T cell repertoires in COVID-19. Original processing notes: It was from reference gene primer amplification that nucleated cell counts were estimated. Using immunoSEQ multiplex PCR, the repertoire was profiled, and TCRdb retains in-frame clones only, with some absent. V, J and clone size were drawn from that table, and D and trimming were deduced from the DNA. The data contain around 250,000 clones, 75% to 90% of them seen just once; the ten biggest clones take up approximately 2%. Trimming removed 0 bases at V and 6 bases at J, with 11 bases between. This CDR3 has 14 amino acids. Germline V CDR1 and CDR2: SGHTA, FQGTGA.

The sequence was obtained from a woman aged 45-59 years who had recovered from COVID-19. Input material: PBMCs or T cells enriched from blood (not recorded which). The chain recombines TRBV7-3 with TRBJ1-2; D remains ambiguous. The CDR3 DNA sequence: TGTGCCAGCAGCTTAACGCCGCAGGAGGATGGCTACACCTTC. As protein: CASSLTPQEDGYTF.